A single sample gave rise to the 7 T cell receptor beta chains below, sequenced in a study of shared clonotypes between healthy human individuals. TCRdb's copy holds only in-frame clones and misses some; the assay was immunoSEQ multiplex PCR. The sample comprises roughly 660,000 clones, roughly 88% of which are singletons, and 30% to 35% rests with the top ten. Sequencing was performed on memory CD8+ T cells from PBMCs. The subset here: CD45RO+ cells pooled with CCR7-negative TemRA cells. The receptors originated from a man younger than 30 in good health. Some clones in this sample may be carry-over from other donors' samples.

The CDR3 nucleotides read TGTGCCAGCAGCCGAGCGCTAGCCAAAAACATTCAGTACTTC. Residues: CASSRALAKNIQYF. J is TRBJ2-4 and V is TRBV7-9; D not resolved. The CDR3 runs to 14 residues. With 5 bases removed from V and 0 bases from J, the gap between germline ends came to 8 bases. Germline CDR1 and CDR2: SEHNR and FQNEAQ (reference sequence).

The J gene is TRBJ2-3, the V gene TRBV5-1; TRBD1 matches 7 bases. Germline CDR1 SGHRS, CDR2 YFSETQ. CDR3 length equals 16 residues. Unmatched junction bases numbered 8, after V lost 4 bases and J lost 0 bases. CDR3 region: CASSVETGYSTDTQYF. The CDR3 DNA reads TGCGCCAGCAGCGTCGAGACAGGGTATAGCACAGATACGCAGTATTTT. Together with reference TRBV5-1 and TRBJ2-3, the CDR3 gives the full variable domain: KAGVTQTPRYLIKTRGQQVTLSCSPISGHRSVSWYQQTPGQGLQFLFEYFSETQRNKGNFPGRFSGRQFSNSRSEMNVSTLELGDSALYLCASSVETGYSTDTQYFGPGTRLTVL.

The rearrangement joins TRBV9 to TRBJ1-3; D not resolved. From germline, CDR1 is SGDLS and CDR2 YYNGEE. V was shortened by 6 bases and J by 3 bases, with 16 bases between the two germline ends. The CDR3 contains 15 residues. The CDR3 loop reads CASNLGHSNGNTIYF. The CDR3 DNA is TGTGCCAGCAACCTCGGGCACTCGAATGGAAACACCATATATTTT.

The rearrangement uses TRBV19 and TRBJ2-7, with 11 bases lining up with TRBD1. The CDR3 sequence is 15 residues long. Germline lookup yields CDR1 LNHDA and CDR2 SQIVND (reference sequence). The junction had 4 bases not matched to a gene; V was cut back by 3 bases and J by 3 bases. Here the CDR3 reads CASSIWTGGYYEQYF. The CDR3 nucleotides are TGTGCCAGTAGTATCTGGACAGGGGGCTACTACGAGCAGTACTTC.

The chain recombines TRBV5-4 with TRBJ1-1; possibly TRBD1 for D (5 bases). The V gene lost 1 base and the J gene lost 0 bases, with 10 bases spanning the gap. Germline CDR1 and CDR2: SGHNT and YYREEE (reference sequence). The CDR3 sequence is 15 residues long. CDR3 protein: CASSLKGRVNTEAFF. Here the CDR3 DNA reads TGTGCCAGCAGCTTGAAGGGCAGGGTGAACACTGAAGCTTTCTTT.

This clone has only one observation. This chain uses TRBV28 with TRBJ2-7; weak D call: TRBD1 (8 bases). This CDR3 spans 15 amino acids. Germline CDR1 is MDHEN and CDR2 is SYDVKM. The V and J ends lost 5 bases and 3 bases respectively, with 17 bases between them. The CDR3 sequence is CASSPRTGRGYEQYF. Written as DNA, the CDR3 is TGTGCCAGCAGTCCGAGGACAGGGAGGGGCTACGAGCAGTACTTC.

This chain links TRBV4-1 with TRBJ1-1; D gene uncertain. The CDR3 loop spans 15 amino acids. CDR1 MGHRA and CDR2 YSYEKL come from the germline V gene. Between the trimmed V and J ends, which lost 3 bases and 0 bases, there was a span of 11 bases. The CDR3 sequence is CASSQLLGLNTEAFF. The DNA for the CDR3 is TGCGCCAGCAGCCAGCTGTTGGGGTTGAACACTGAAGCTTTCTTT.